This is a list of T cell receptor beta chains from one sample in a study of blood T cell repertoires in COVID-19. Clones were sequenced by immunoSEQ multiplex PCR, and TCRdb holds only the in-frame ones, with some missing. The sample has some 180,000 clones; roughly 85% are singletons. Input material: peripheral blood. The receptors shown here come from a woman over 75 with acute or convalescent COVID-19. Both conserved end residues are part of each CDR3. The D gene is left open where the match is weak. Size values are once, few and many counts, or a class for expanded clones, and some rows have none.

>TRBV29-1|15|TRBD1|-|TRBJ1-4
TGCAGCGTTGAAGAAATGGGACAGGGGAATGAAAAACTGTTTTTT
CSVEEMGQGNEKLFF
>TRBV11-1|16|-|-|TRBJ2-7
TGTGCCAGCAGCCCCGCTCTCAGGGATCCTCCCTACGAGCAGTACTTC
CASSPALRDPPYEQYF
>TRBV12-3/TRBV12-4|13|-|-|TRBJ2-1
TGTGCCAGCAGCACGGGATCCTACAATGAGCAGTTCTTC
CASSTGSYNEQFF
>TRBV7-3|13|TRBD1|-|TRBJ2-1
TGTGCCAGCAGCCCCCTCCCCGGGACAGGGTGGTTCTTC
CASSPLPGTGWFF
>TRBV28|14|TRBD1|-|TRBJ1-3
TGTGCCAGCGTGACAGGGGAAGCCGGAAACACCATATATTTT
CASVTGEAGNTIYF
>TRBV9|13|-|-|TRBJ2-3
TGTGCCAGCTCGCTTGAAGGGGCAGATACGCAGTATTTT
CASSLEGADTQYF
>TRBV28|15|-|-|TRBJ1-5
TGTGCCAGCAGCCATACAGGAGGGGTAAATCAGCCCCAGCATTTT
CASSHTGGVNQPQHF
>TRBV3-1/TRBV3-2|15|TRBD1|few|TRBJ1-2
TGTGCCAGCAGCCAAGCGGAGACAGGGTTGCGGGGCTACACCTTC
CASSQAETGLRGYTF
>TRBV28|14|-|-|TRBJ1-4
TGTGCCAGCAGTTCCACATCGGGATCCGAAAAACTGTTTTTT
CASSSTSGSEKLFF
>TRBV4-1|17|-|-|TRBJ1-1
TGCGCCAGCAGCCAAGCCCCCCGCGGGCTCCGGAACACTGAAGCTTTCTTT
CASSQAPRGLRNTEAFF
>TRBV6-5|11|-|once|TRBJ2-7
TGTGCCAGCAGTTACACGAGGGAGCAGTACTTC
CASSYTREQYF
>TRBV5-1|13|-|-|TRBJ1-6
TGCGCCAGCAGCCCCGGGACAAGTTCACCCCTCCACTTT
CASSPGTSSPLHF
>TRBV5-1|13|-|-|TRBJ1-4
TGCGCCAGCAGCTTGAGCGGAATAGGAAAACTGTTTTTT
CASSLSGIGKLFF
>TRBV19|15|TRBD2|-|TRBJ2-5
TGTGCCAGTAGTCCCCAGCGGGGAAGCTCTGAGACCCAGTACTTC
CASSPQRGSSETQYF
>TRBV16|17|-|-|TRBJ1-1
TGTGCCAGCAGCGCCGCTCTCCAGGGGATCGGGAACACTGAAGCTTTCTTT
CASSAALQGIGNTEAFF
>TRBV25-1|15|TRBD1|-|TRBJ1-4
TGTGCCAGCAGTGAATGGACAGGGGAGAATGAAAAACTGTTTTTT
CASSEWTGENEKLFF
>TRBV7-7|15|-|-|TRBJ2-5
TGTGCCAGCAGCTTAGGAGGGAGCGACCAAGAGACCCAGTACTTC
CASSLGGSDQETQYF
>TRBV7-9|15|-|-|TRBJ1-2
TGTGCCAGCAGGTCCACAGGCGAATCAGCGAGCGGCTACACCTTC
CASRSTGESASGYTF
>TRBV30|12|-|-|TRBJ2-1
TGTGCCTGGACCCCTTTATTGAATGAGCAGTTCTTC
CAWTPLLNEQFF
>TRBV7-2|15|-|-|TRBJ1-2
TGTGCCAGCAGCTTAGGTGCTGAGGGAGCGGGAGGCTACACCTTC
CASSLGAEGAGGYTF